This T cell receptor beta chain emerged from a study of T cell repertoires in cytomegalovirus infection. At the level of the study: Both a matching HLA type and CMV infection were indicated by public TCR beta signatures. Study results and limitations: CMV-specific TCR beta clonotypes restricted by HLA-C were the ones dominating the ex vivo response.

TCRdb passed the reads through MiXCR, listing each CDR3 protein once. This table has roughly 630,000 distinct CDR3 sequences, 20% to 30% appearing once. This clonotype appeared a few times. Its antigen is as yet unknown. Per the germline V gene, CDR1 is SGHVS and CDR2 is FNYEAQ. The CDR3 sequence is 14 residues long. V lost 3 bases and J lost 5, with 10 bases in between. The sequenced sample was CD8+ T cells from PBMCs. This sequence originates from a human donor in good health (CMV status not recorded). Some clones in this sample may be carry-over from other donors' samples. V is TRBV7-6 and J is TRBJ2-2; D gene unclear. CDR3 loop: CASSFPGGTGELFF. CDR3 nucleotide sequence: TGTGCCAGCAGCTTTCCAGGTGGAACCGGGGAGCTGTTTTTT. Variable domain in full (rest from reference TRBV7-6 and TRBJ2-2): GAGVSQSPRYKVTKRGQDVALRCDPISGHVSLYWYRQALGQGPEFLTYFNYEAQQDKSGLPNDRFSAERPEGSISTLTIQRTEQRDSAMYRCASSFPGGTGELFFGEGSRLTVL.